This TCR beta chain emerged from a study of T cell changes during pregnancy in multiple sclerosis. This clone has at least ten counts. The sample holds other DNA sequences that translate to the same CDR3. The data were produced by immunoSEQ multiplex PCR, yet TCRdb's version contains in-frame clones alone and is incomplete. The repertoire has around 53,000 clones, more than 90% of them found once; the top ten carry approximately 3%. This receptor was taken from a female donor with multiple sclerosis, enrolled in a pregnancy study. Sequencing was performed on CD8+ T cells from peripheral blood mononuclear cells, taken before pregnancy.

The CDR3: CASKGQGWGEQFF. The DNA of the CDR3 is TGTGCCAGCAAGGGACAGGGATGGGGTGAGCAGTTCTTC. The J gene is TRBJ2-1, the V gene TRBV14, with 9 bases lining up with TRBD1. Germline CDR1 and CDR2: SGHDN and FVKESK. The CDR3 runs to 13 residues. V was clipped by 7 bases and J by 9 bases; unmatched bases: 7.